Listed below are T cell receptor beta chains from one sample, sequenced in a study of T cell responses to AZD1222 COVID-19 vaccine. TCRdb's copy holds only in-frame clones and misses some; the assay was immunoSEQ multiplex PCR. The sample shows about 120,000 clones, roughly 87% of them seen only once. Sequences were derived from peripheral blood, sampled 28 days after the second AZD1222 dose. These receptors were collected from an adult who received the AZD1222 COVID-19 vaccine. Both conserved end residues are part of each CDR3. A D gene is named only where the DNA matches it firmly. Clone size is shown for a subset of rows, as once, few, many or a class of expanded clone.

J,V,size,D,CDR3,DNA
TRBJ2-7,TRBV24-1,.,TRBD1,CATSAEGRQGSRGEQYF,TGTGCCACCAGTGCTGAGGGGCGACAGGGGAGTAGAGGCGAGCAGTACTTC
TRBJ1-5,TRBV4-2,.,.,CASSQVGGARQPQHF,TGTGCCAGCAGCCAAGTCGGGGGGGCTCGACAGCCCCAGCATTTT
TRBJ2-7,TRBV5-1,.,.,CASSWVRGSYEQYF,TGCGCCAGCAGCTGGGTCCGGGGCTCCTACGAGCAGTACTTC
TRBJ1-1,TRBV19,.,.,CASSIDLGATEAFF,TGTGCCAGTAGTATCGATCTAGGGGCCACTGAAGCTTTCTTT
TRBJ1-2,TRBV9,.,TRBD1,CASSHQGAYGYTF,TGTGCCAGCAGCCACCAGGGGGCCTATGGCTACACCTTC
TRBJ2-7,TRBV29-1,once,.,CSVADSYEQYF,TGCAGCGTTGCTGACAGCTACGAGCAGTACTTC
TRBJ1-2,TRBV2,once,.,CASSVVRGRGYTF,TGTGCCAGCAGTGTCGTCAGGGGTCGTGGCTACACCTTC
TRBJ1-6,TRBV6-1,.,TRBD1,CASREQGAYNSPLHF,TGTGCCAGCAGAGAACAGGGGGCCTATAATTCACCCCTCCACTTT
TRBJ1-3,TRBV7-2,.,.,CASSFPGNTIYF,TGTGCCAGCAGCTTCCCGGGAAACACCATATATTTT
TRBJ1-2,TRBV29-1,.,.,CSVEGLGLALGGYTF,TGCAGCGTTGAAGGTCTCGGGCTGGCCTTGGGGGGCTACACCTTC
TRBJ1-2,TRBV5-1,.,TRBD1,CASSITGVDGYTF,TGCGCCAGCAGTATTACAGGGGTTGATGGCTACACCTTC